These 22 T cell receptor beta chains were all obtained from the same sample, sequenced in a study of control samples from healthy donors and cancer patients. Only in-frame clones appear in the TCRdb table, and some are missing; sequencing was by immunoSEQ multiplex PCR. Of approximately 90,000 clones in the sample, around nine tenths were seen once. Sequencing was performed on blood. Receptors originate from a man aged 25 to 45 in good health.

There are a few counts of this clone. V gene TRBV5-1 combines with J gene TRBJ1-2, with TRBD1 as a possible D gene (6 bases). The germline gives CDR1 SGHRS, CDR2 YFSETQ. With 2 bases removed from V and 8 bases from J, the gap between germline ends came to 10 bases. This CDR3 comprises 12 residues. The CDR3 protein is CASSFTGQGYTF. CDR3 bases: TGCGCCAGCAGCTTCACAGGGCAAGGCTACACCTTC.

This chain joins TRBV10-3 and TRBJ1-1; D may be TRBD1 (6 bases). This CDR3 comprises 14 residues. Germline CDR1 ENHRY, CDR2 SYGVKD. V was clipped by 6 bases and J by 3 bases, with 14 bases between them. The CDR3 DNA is TGTGCCATCAGAAGGGGGATCGGGGACACTGAAGCTTTCTTT. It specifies CAIRRGIGDTEAFF.

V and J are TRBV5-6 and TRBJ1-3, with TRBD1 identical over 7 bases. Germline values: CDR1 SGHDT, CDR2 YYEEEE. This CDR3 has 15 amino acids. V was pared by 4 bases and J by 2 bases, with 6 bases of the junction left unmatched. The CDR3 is CASSPGTAPGNTIYF. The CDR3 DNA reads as TGTGCCAGCAGCCCGGGGACAGCCCCTGGAAACACCATATATTTT.

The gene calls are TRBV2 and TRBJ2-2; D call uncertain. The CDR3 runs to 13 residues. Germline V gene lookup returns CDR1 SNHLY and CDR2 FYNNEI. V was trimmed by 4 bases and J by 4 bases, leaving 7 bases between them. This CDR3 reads CASSVGFTGELFF. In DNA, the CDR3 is TGTGCCAGCAGTGTCGGGTTCACCGGGGAGCTGTTTTTT.

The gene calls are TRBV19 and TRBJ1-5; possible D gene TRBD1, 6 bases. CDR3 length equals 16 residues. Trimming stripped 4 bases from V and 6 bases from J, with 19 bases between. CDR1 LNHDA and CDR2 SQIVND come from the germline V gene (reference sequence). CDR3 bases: TGTGCCAGTAGTACATATAAACAGGGAAGAGGTCAGCCCCAGCATTTT. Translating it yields CASSTYKQGRGQPQHF.

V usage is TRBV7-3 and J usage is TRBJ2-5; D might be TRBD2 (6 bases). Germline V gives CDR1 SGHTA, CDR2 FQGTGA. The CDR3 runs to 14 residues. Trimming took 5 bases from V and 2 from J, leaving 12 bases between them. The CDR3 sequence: CASSNGGNQETQYF. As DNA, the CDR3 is TGTGCCAGCAGCAACGGGGGTAATCAAGAGACCCAGTACTTC.

CDR3 residues: CASSESGGTNTGELFF. The CDR3 bases are TGCGCCAGCAGTGAGTCGGGTGGGACTAACACCGGGGAGCTGTTTTTT. The V call is TRBV10-1, the J call TRBJ2-2; D perhaps matches TRBD2 (6 bases). V lost 0 bases to trimming and J lost 2 bases, with 10 bases between them. This CDR3 has 16 amino acids. CDR1 and CDR2 (germline): WNHNN, SYGVQD (reference sequence).

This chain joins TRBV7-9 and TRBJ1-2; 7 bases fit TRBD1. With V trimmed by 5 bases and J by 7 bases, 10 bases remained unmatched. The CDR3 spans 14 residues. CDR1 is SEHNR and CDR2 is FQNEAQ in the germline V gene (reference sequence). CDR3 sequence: CASSPGSQGGGYTF. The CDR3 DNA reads TGTGCCAGCAGCCCTGGGAGCCAGGGGGGTGGCTACACCTTC. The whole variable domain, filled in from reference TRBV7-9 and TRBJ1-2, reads DTGVSQNPRHKITKRGQNVTFRCDPISEHNRLYWYRQTLGQGPEFLTYFQNEAQLEKSRLLSDRFSAERPKGSFSTLEIQRTEQGDSAMYLCASSPGSQGGGYTFGSGTRLTVV.

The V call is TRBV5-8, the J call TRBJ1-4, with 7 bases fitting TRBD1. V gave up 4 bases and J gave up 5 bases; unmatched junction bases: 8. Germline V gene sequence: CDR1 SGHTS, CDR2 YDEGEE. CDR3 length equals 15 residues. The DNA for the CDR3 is TGTGCCAGCAGCCGCTACCGGGACAGAAATGAAAAACTGTTTTTT. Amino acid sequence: CASSRYRDRNEKLFF.

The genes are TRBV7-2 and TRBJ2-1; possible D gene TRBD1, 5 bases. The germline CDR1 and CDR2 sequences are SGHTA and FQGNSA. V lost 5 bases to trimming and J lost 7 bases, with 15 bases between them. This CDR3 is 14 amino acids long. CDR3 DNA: TGTGCCAGCAGCCCAAGGGGATTGGGAAATGAGCAGTTCTTC. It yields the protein CASSPRGLGNEQFF.

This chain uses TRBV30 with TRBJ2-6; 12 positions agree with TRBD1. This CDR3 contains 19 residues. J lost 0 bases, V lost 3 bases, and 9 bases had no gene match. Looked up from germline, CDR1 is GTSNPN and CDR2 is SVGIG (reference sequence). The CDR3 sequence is CAWRRGTGGESSGANVLTF. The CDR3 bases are TGTGCCTGGAGGAGGGGGACAGGGGGCGAGAGCTCTGGGGCCAACGTCCTGACTTTC. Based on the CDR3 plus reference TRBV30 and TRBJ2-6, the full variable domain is SQTIHQWPATLVQPVGSPLSLECTVEGTSNPNLYWYRQAAGRGLQLLFYSVGIGQISSEVPQNLSASRPQDRQFILSSKKLLLSDSGFYLCAWRRGTGGESSGANVLTFGAGSRLTVL.

CDR3 bases: TGTGCCATCGGGGCGGGGGGCGGTGGCACAGATACGCAGTATTTT. It translates to CAIGAGGGGTDTQYF. This chain joins TRBV10-3 and TRBJ2-3; 8 bases are shared with TRBD2. Germline CDR1 ENHRY, CDR2 SYGVKD. The trim removed 8 bases at V and 1 base at J, leaving 8 bases unmatched. The CDR3 spans 15 residues.

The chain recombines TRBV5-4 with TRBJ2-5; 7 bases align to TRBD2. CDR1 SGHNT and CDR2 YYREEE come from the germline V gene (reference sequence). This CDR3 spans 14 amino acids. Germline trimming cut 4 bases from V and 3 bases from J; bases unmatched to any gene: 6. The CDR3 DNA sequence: TGTGCCAGCAGCCTTGGGACTACCAAAGAGACCCAGTACTTC. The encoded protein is CASSLGTTKETQYF.

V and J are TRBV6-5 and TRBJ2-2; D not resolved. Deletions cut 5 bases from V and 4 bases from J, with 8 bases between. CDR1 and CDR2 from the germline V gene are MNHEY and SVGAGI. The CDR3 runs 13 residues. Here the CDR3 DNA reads TGTGCCAGCAGTCCACTGCTCACCGGGGAGCTGTTTTTT. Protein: CASSPLLTGELFF.

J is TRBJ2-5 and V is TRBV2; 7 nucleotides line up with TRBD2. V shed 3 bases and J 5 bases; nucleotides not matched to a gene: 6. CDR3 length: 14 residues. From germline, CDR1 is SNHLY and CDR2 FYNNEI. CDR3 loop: CASSDQRGRETQYF. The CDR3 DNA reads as TGTGCCAGCAGTGACCAGCGGGGTCGGGAGACCCAGTACTTC.

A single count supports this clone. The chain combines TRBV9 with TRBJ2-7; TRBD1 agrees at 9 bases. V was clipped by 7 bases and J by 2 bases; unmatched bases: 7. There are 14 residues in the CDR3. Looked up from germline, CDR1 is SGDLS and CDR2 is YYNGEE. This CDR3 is CASGRTGEAYEQYF. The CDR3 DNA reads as TGTGCCAGCGGACGGACAGGGGAAGCCTACGAGCAGTACTTC.

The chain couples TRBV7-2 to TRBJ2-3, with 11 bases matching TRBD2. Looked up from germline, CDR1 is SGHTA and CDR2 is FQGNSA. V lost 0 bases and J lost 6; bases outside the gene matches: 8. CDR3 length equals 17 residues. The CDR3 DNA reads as TGTGCCAGCAGCTTAGCCCCTACTAGCGGGGGACTGGATACGCAGTATTTT. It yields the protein CASSLAPTSGGLDTQYF.

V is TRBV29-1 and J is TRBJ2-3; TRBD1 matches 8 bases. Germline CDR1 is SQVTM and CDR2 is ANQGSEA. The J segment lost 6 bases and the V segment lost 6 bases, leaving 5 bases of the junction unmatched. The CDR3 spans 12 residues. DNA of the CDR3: TGCAGCGTCAGGGGGCAGGTCGATACGCAGTATTTT. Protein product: CSVRGQVDTQYF.

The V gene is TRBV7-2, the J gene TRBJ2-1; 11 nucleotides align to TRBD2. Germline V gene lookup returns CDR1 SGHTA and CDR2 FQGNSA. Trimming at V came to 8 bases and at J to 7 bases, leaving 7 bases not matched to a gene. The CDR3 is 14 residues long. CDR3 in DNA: TGTGCCAGCGGGGTCGGGACTAGCGGAAATGAGCAGTTCTTC. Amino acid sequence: CASGVGTSGNEQFF. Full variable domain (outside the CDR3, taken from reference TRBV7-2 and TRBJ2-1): GAGVSQSPSNKVTEKGKDVELRCDPISGHTALYWYRQSLGQGLEFLIYFQGNSAPDKSGLPSDRFSAERTGGSVSTLTIQRTQQEDSAVYLCASGVGTSGNEQFFGPGTRLTVL.

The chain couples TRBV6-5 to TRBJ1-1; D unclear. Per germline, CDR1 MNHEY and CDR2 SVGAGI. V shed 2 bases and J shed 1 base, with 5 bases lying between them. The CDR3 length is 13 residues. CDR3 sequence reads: CASSYDGNTEAFF. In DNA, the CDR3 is TGTGCCAGCAGTTACGACGGGAACACTGAAGCTTTCTTT.

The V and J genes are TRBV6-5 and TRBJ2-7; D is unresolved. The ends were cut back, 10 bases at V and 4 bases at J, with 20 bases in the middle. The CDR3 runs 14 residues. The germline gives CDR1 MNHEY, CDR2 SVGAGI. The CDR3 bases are TGTGCCAACAGATTTACTCTTCGCGATTACGAGCAGTACTTC. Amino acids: CANRFTLRDYEQYF.

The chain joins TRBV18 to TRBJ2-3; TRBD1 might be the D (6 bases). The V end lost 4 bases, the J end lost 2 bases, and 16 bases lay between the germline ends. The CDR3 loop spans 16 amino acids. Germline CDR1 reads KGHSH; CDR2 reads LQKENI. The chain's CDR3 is CASSLAGTLLTDTQYF. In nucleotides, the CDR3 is TGTGCCAGCTCACTAGCCGGGACACTCCTCACAGATACGCAGTATTTT.